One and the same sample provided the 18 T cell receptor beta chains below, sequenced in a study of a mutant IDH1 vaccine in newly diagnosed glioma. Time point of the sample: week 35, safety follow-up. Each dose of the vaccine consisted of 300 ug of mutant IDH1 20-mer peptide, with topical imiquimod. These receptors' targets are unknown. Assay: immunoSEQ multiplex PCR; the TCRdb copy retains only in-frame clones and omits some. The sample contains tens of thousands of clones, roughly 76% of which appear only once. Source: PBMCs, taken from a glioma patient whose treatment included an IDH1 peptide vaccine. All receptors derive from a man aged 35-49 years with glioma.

CDR3 coding DNA: TGCAGCGTTGAAGGGGTAGCGGGAGAATCGGACAATGAGCAGTTCTTC. Encoded protein: CSVEGVAGESDNEQFF. V gene TRBV29-1 combines with J gene TRBJ2-1; 9 positions agree with TRBD2. The CDR3 length is 16 residues. Germline values: CDR1 SQVTM, CDR2 ANQGSEA. Trimming cost V 1 base and J 5 bases; bases outside gene matches: 9.

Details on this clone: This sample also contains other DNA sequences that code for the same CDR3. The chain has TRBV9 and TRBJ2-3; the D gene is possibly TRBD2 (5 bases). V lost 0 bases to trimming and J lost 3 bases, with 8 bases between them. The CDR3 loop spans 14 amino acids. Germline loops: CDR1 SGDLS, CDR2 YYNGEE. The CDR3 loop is CASSVAPGTDTQYF. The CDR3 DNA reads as TGTGCCAGCAGCGTAGCTCCGGGGACAGATACGCAGTATTTT.

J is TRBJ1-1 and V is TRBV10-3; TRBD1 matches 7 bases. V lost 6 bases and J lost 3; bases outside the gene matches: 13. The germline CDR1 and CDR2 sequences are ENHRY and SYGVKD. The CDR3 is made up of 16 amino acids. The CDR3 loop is CAISERRQGPDTEAFF. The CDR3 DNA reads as TGTGCCATCAGCGAGCGGAGACAGGGCCCGGACACTGAAGCTTTCTTT.

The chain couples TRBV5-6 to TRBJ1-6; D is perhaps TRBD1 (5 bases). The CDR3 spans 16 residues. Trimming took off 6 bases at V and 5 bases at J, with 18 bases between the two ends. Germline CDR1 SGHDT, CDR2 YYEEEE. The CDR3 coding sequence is TGTGCCAGCACGCGGGACCCAAACTTAGATAATTCACCCCTCCACTTT. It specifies CASTRDPNLDNSPLHF.

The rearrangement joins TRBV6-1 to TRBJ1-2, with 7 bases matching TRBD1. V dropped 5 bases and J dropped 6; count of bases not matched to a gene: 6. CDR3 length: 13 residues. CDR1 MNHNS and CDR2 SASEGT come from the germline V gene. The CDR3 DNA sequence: TGTGCCAGCAGTCGGGACAGTCCGGATGGCTACACCTTC. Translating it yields CASSRDSPDGYTF.

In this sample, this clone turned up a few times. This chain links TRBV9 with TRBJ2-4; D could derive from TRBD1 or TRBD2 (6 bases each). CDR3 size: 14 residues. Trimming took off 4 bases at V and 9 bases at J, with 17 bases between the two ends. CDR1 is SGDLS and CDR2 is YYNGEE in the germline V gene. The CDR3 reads CASSPVTGRGIQYF. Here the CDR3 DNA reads TGTGCCAGCAGCCCAGTCACAGGGCGGGGCATTCAGTACTTC. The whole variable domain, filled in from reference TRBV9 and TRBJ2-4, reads DSGVTQTPKHLITATGQRVTLRCSPRSGDLSVYWYQQSLDQGLQFLIQYYNGEERAKGNILERFSAQQFPDLHSELNLSSLELGDSALYFCASSPVTGRGIQYFGAGTRLSVL.

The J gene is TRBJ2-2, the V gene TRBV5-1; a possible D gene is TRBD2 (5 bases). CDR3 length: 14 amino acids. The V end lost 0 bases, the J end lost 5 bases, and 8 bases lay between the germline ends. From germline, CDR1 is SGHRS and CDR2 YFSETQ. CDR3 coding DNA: TGCGCCAGCAGCTTGGGACGGACTACCGGGGAGCTGTTTTTT. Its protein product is CASSLGRTTGELFF.

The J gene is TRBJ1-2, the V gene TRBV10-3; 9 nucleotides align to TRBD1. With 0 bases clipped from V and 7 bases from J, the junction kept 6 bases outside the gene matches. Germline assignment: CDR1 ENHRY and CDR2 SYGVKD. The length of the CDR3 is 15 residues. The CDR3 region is CAISESNTGGRGYTF. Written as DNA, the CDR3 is TGTGCCATCAGTGAGTCAAATACAGGGGGCCGTGGCTACACCTTC.

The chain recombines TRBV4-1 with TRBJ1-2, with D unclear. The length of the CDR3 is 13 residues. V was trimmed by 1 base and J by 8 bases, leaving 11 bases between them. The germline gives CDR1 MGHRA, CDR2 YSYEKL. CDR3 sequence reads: CASSQAGVVGYTF. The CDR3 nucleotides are TGCGCCAGCAGCCAAGCCGGGGTGGTCGGCTACACCTTC.

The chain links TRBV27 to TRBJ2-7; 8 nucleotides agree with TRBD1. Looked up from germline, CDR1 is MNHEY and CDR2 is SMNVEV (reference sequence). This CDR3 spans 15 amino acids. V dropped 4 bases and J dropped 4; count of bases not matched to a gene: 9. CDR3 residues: CASSSRGRQVYEQYF. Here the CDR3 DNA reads TGTGCCAGCAGTTCCAGGGGGCGACAGGTATACGAGCAGTACTTC.

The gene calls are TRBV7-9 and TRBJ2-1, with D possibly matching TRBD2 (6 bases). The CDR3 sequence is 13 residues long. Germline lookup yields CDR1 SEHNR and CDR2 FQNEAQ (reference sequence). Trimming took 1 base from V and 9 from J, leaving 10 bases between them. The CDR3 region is CASSLVLAIEQFF. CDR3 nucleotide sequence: TGTGCCAGCAGCTTAGTCCTAGCGATTGAGCAGTTCTTC.

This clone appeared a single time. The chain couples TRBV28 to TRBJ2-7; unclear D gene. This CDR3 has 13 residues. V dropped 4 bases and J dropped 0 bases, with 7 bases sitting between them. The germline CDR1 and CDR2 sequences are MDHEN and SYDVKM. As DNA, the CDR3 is TGTGCCAGCAGTTGGACGGGCTCCTACGAGCAGTACTTC. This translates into CASSWTGSYEQYF.

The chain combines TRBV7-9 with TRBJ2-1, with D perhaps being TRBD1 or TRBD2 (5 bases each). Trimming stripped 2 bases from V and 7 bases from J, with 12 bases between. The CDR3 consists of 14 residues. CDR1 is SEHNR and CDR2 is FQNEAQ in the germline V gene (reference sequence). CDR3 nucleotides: TGTGCCAGCAGCTTATCCGGGACCACGAATGAGCAGTTCTTC. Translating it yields CASSLSGTTNEQFF. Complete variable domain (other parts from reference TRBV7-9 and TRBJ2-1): DTGVSQNPRHKITKRGQNVTFRCDPISEHNRLYWYRQTLGQGPEFLTYFQNEAQLEKSRLLSDRFSAERPKGSFSTLEIQRTEQGDSAMYLCASSLSGTTNEQFFGPGTRLTVL.

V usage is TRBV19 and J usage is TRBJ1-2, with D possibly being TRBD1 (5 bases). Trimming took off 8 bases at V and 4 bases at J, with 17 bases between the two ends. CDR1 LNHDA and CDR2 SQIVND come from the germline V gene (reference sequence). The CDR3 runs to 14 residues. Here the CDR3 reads CASGPGTDRYGYTF. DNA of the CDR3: TGTGCCAGTGGCCCAGGGACGGACCGCTATGGCTACACCTTC.

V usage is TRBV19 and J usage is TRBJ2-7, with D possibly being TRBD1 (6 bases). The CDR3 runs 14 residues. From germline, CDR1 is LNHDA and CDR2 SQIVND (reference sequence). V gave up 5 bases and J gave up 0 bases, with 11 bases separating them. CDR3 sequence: CASSPRTASYEQYF. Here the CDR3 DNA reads TGTGCCAGTAGTCCACGGACAGCCTCCTACGAGCAGTACTTC.

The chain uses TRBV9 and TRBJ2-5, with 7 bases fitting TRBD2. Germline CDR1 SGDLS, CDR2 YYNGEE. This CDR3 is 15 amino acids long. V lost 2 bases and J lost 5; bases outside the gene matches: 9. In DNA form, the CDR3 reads TGTGCCAGCAGCGTCACTAGCGAAGCTAAGGAGACCCAGTACTTC. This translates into CASSVTSEAKETQYF. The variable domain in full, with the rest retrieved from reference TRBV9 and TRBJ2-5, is DSGVTQTPKHLITATGQRVTLRCSPRSGDLSVYWYQQSLDQGLQFLIQYYNGEERAKGNILERFSAQQFPDLHSELNLSSLELGDSALYFCASSVTSEAKETQYFGPGTRLLVL.

CDR3 region: CASSFGGSADTQYF. CDR3 DNA sequence: TGTGCCAGCAGCTTTGGCGGGAGCGCAGATACGCAGTATTTT. The rearrangement uses TRBV7-9 and TRBJ2-3; 7 bases are shared with TRBD2. The CDR3 is 14 amino acids. Trimming removed 3 bases from V and 4 bases from J; junction bases left unmatched: 4. CDR1 and CDR2 from the germline V gene are SEHNR and FQNEAQ (reference sequence). The whole variable domain, remainder taken from reference TRBV7-9 and TRBJ2-3, is DTGVSQNPRHKITKRGQNVTFRCDPISEHNRLYWYRQTLGQGPEFLTYFQNEAQLEKSRLLSDRFSAERPKGSFSTLEIQRTEQGDSAMYLCASSFGGSADTQYFGPGTRLTVL.

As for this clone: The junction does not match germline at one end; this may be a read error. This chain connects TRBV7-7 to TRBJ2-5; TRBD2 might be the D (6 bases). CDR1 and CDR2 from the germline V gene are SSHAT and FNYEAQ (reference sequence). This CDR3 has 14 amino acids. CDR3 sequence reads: CASSLDSGDETQYF. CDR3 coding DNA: TGTGCTAGCAGCTTAGACTCGGGAGACGAGACCCAGTACTTC.